This note documents a single T cell receptor beta chain sequence. The sample is drawn from a study of Graves' ophthalmopathy and Graves' hyperthyroidism. Amplifying from RNA transcripts, the study obtained TCR beta CDR3 regions. HTBI primers primed a first-round RT-PCR, and a second-round multiplex PCR followed. TCRdb independently ran MiXCR on the multiplex PCR reads; one entry per CDR3 protein. This sample has about 640,000 distinct CDR3 sequences; about two fifths occur once, and the top ten carry more than 2.5%. CDR1 is ENHRY, CDR2 SYGVKD, per germline. This CDR3 region has 14 residues. Between the trimmed V and J ends, which lost 6 bases and 10 bases, there was a span of 16 bases.

The sample consisted of peripheral blood. This receptor was identified in an adult man with Graves' ophthalmopathy. The chain combines TRBV10-3 with TRBJ1-6; D gene ambiguous. The CDR3 bases are TGTGCCATCAGACGGGCGGCAGGAGAGTCACCCCTCCACTTT. Amino acid sequence: CAIRRAAGESPLHF.